These 19 T cell receptor beta chains came from one sample sequenced in a study of T cells after yellow fever vaccination (dated by TCRdb to between 2018 and 2021). Read against the paper, the sample's treatment or condition label means: live attenuated yellow fever vaccine strain. Receptors were amplified or captured by 5' RACE. Instrument used: Illumina HiSeq 2500. TCRdb's own reprocessing of the public reads used fastp at Q25 and MiXCR and kept productive beta chains. For every CDR3 protein sequence, its rows merge into one entry that carries the most common genes and DNA. The sample has about 240,000 distinct CDR3 sequences on record, 6.9% of them singletons. The ten largest clones capture about 0.9% of the sample. The sample consisted of CD4+ T cells sorted from PBMCs, taken 15 days after the yellow fever booster vaccination. The receptors were sampled from a man aged 25 to 40 who received the YFV17D yellow fever vaccine.

This clonotype showed up just a few times. The chain joins TRBV11-1 to TRBJ2-3; TRBD2 matches at 10 bases. The CDR3 covers 15 residues. V gave up 3 bases and J gave up 7 bases; unmatched junction bases: 7. Germline lookup yields CDR1 SGHAT and CDR2 FQDESV (reference sequence). Here the CDR3 DNA reads TGTGCCAGCAGCTTTTCTACTAGCGGGATGTATACGCAGTATTTT. Protein product: CASSFSTSGMYTQYF.

The chain employs TRBV7-9 and TRBJ2-1, with 7 bases fitting TRBD1. CDR3 size: 12 residues. Germline V lookup: CDR1 SEHNR, CDR2 FQNEAQ (reference sequence). J was trimmed by 3 bases and V by 10 bases; bases with no gene match: 3. The CDR3 sequence: CATGTDYNEQFF. For the CDR3, the DNA is TGTGCCACCGGGACAGACTACAATGAGCAGTTCTTC.

This chain joins TRBV5-1 and TRBJ2-5, with 7 nucleotides matching TRBD1. This CDR3 comprises 15 residues. The ends lost 4 bases at V and 2 bases at J; junction bases unmatched: 8. Germline V gene lookup returns CDR1 SGHRS and CDR2 YFSETQ. CDR3 in DNA: TGCGCCAGCAGCGCCACCGGACAGGAGCAAGAGACCCAGTACTTC. Its protein is CASSATGQEQETQYF. The complete variable domain, with remaining parts taken from reference TRBV5-1 and TRBJ2-5, reads KAGVTQTPRYLIKTRGQQVTLSCSPISGHRSVSWYQQTPGQGLQFLFEYFSETQRNKGNFPGRFSGRQFSNSRSEMNVSTLELGDSALYLCASSATGQEQETQYFGPGTRLLVL.

The chain employs TRBV14 and TRBJ2-1; 13 bases map to TRBD2. The V gene end was trimmed by 3 bases and the J gene end by 3 bases; junction bases not matched to a gene: 5. The CDR3 runs to 17 residues. The germline gives CDR1 SGHDN, CDR2 FVKESK. In DNA form, the CDR3 reads TGTGCCAGCAGCCACGGGACTAGCGGGAAGGTCTACAATGAGCAGTTCTTC. Translating it yields CASSHGTSGKVYNEQFF.

This clonotype has a count of ten or more. V usage is TRBV7-2 and J usage is TRBJ2-7; the D gene is possibly TRBD2 (6 bases). Germline-derived CDR1 and CDR2 are SGHTA and FQGNSA. CDR3 length: 12 amino acids. Trimming shortened V by 4 bases and J by 11 bases, and 15 bases separated the two germline ends. CDR3 region: CASSSWGGSKYF. CDR3 DNA: TGTGCCAGCAGCTCCTGGGGAGGCTCGAAGTACTTC. Based on the CDR3 plus reference TRBV7-2 and TRBJ2-7, the full variable domain is GAGVSQSPSNKVTEKGKDVELRCDPISGHTALYWYRQSLGQGLEFLIYFQGNSAPDKSGLPSDRFSAERTGGSVSTLTIQRTQQEDSAVYLCASSSWGGSKYFGPGTRLTVT.

The table lists this clonotype with a few counts. V is TRBV10-3 and J is TRBJ2-2; a possible D gene is TRBD2 (6 bases). Germline loops: CDR1 ENHRY, CDR2 SYGVKD. Trimming removed 4 bases at V and 4 bases at J, with 13 bases between. The CDR3 runs 15 residues. The CDR3 region has the DNA TGTGCCATCAGTGGGGCGGGAATCATCACCGGGGAGCTGTTTTTT. Translating it yields CAISGAGIITGELFF.

The chain joins TRBV15 to TRBJ2-3; tentative D call: TRBD1 (6 bases). Between the trimmed V and J ends, which lost 5 bases and 2 bases, there was a span of 23 bases. CDR3 length: 18 amino acids. Germline assignment: CDR1 LNHNV and CDR2 YYDKDF (reference sequence). CDR3 sequence reads: CATSSLRKGVVYTDTQYF. The CDR3 coding sequence is TGTGCCACCAGCTCCCTTCGTAAGGGGGTGGTCTACACAGATACGCAGTATTTT.

About this clonotype: A read error may explain this, as a much larger clone is one base away. The chain has TRBV3-1 and TRBJ2-1; 8 nucleotides line up with TRBD2. The CDR3 loop spans 15 amino acids. Germline-derived CDR1 and CDR2 are LGHDT and YNNKEL (reference sequence). Here the CDR3 reads CACSPAGARDGEQFF. For the CDR3, the DNA is TGTGCCTGCAGCCCAGCGGGAGCACGCGACGGTGAGCAGTTCTTC.

This clonotype was seen a handful of times. This rearrangement joins TRBV15 to TRBJ1-4, with D possibly TRBD1 on 6 matching bases. Germline assignment: CDR1 LNHNV and CDR2 YYDKDF (reference sequence). Deletions cut 3 bases from V and 11 bases from J, with 22 bases between. The CDR3 has 16 residues. This CDR3 is CATSRPTGSFAGKLFF. In DNA, the CDR3 is TGTGCCACCAGCAGGCCGACAGGTTCTTTTGCGGGGAAACTGTTTTTT.

This clonotype was picked up a small number of times. The genes are TRBV20-1 and TRBJ2-3; D gene unclear. Germline V gene sequence: CDR1 DFQATT, CDR2 SNEGSKA (reference sequence). With 0 bases removed from V and 1 base from J, the gap between germline ends came to 8 bases. This CDR3 has 14 residues. The CDR3 loop reads CSARDDRGTDTQYF. The CDR3 DNA reads TGCAGTGCTAGAGATGATCGGGGCACAGATACGCAGTATTTT.

The table lists this clonotype with many counts. The genes are TRBV7-9 and TRBJ2-5; no clear D gene. CDR3 length: 13 amino acids. The V gene's germline CDR1 is SEHNR and CDR2 FQNEAQ (reference sequence). V was trimmed by 0 bases and J by 5 bases, leaving 7 bases between them. CDR3 DNA sequence: TGTGCCAGCAGCTTAGCGGGTTGGGAGACCCAGTACTTC. Encoded protein: CASSLAGWETQYF. The entire variable domain, with the rest obtained from reference TRBV7-9 and TRBJ2-5, is as follows: DTGVSQNPRHKITKRGQNVTFRCDPISEHNRLYWYRQTLGQGPEFLTYFQNEAQLEKSRLLSDRFSAERPKGSFSTLEIQRTEQGDSAMYLCASSLAGWETQYFGPGTRLLVL.

This clonotype was observed a few times. This chain's CDR3 is CSARDRSGSISYNEQFF. In DNA form, the CDR3 reads TGCAGTGCTAGAGATCGCAGCGGGAGTATCTCCTACAATGAGCAGTTCTTC. The chain carries TRBV20-1 and TRBJ2-1; 8 positions agree with TRBD2. The CDR3 loop spans 17 amino acids. In germline, CDR1 is DFQATT, CDR2 SNEGSKA (reference sequence). Losses at the gene ends were 0 bases for V and 0 bases for J; bases not matched to a gene: 7.

This clonotype has ten or more counts. The V and J genes are TRBV7-2 and TRBJ2-7; D is undetermined. V was shortened by 6 bases and J by 4 bases, with 7 bases between the two germline ends. CDR3 length: 11 residues. Germline V lookup: CDR1 SGHTA, CDR2 FQGNSA. The CDR3 loop reads CASSFRYEQYF. For the CDR3, the DNA is TGTGCCAGCAGTTTCCGGTACGAGCAGTACTTC.

This clonotype was seen at least ten times. The chain couples TRBV28 to TRBJ1-5; the D is unclear. From germline, CDR1 is MDHEN and CDR2 SYDVKM. Trimming stripped 7 bases from V and 3 bases from J, with 10 bases between. CDR3 length: 13 residues. As DNA, the CDR3 is TGTGCCAGCACTCGGGAGCTCAATCAGCCCCAGCATTTT. The encoded protein is CASTRELNQPQHF.

This clonotype was seen more than once but under ten times. This rearrangement joins TRBV6-1 to TRBJ2-3; 7 bases are shared with TRBD1. This CDR3 comprises 15 residues. The germline V gene encodes CDR1 MNHNS and CDR2 SASEGT. After removal of 6 bases from V and 1 base from J, the junction contained 7 bases not matched to a gene. In DNA, the CDR3 is TGTGCCAGCAGGGTAGGGGGCGCGGGCACAGATACGCAGTATTTT. It is translated as CASRVGGAGTDTQYF.

This clonotype was counted a few times. The chain combines TRBV25-1 with TRBJ2-1; the match to TRBD2 covers 9 bases. V shed 11 bases and J 7 bases; nucleotides not matched to a gene: 12. The CDR3 has 14 residues. Germline-derived CDR1 and CDR2 are MGHDK and SYGVNS. CDR3 nucleotides: TGTGCCTCGGCGCGACTAGCGGACGAAAATGAGCAGTTCTTC. Translation: CASARLADENEQFF.

This clonotype was detected many times. The chain couples TRBV15 to TRBJ1-3; D is possibly TRBD1 (6 bases). V was clipped by 1 base and J by 4 bases, with 8 bases between them. Germline V gene data show CDR1 as LNHNV and CDR2 as YYDKDF (reference sequence). The CDR3 loop spans 14 amino acids. The CDR3 region is CATSRAGAGNTIYF. The DNA for the CDR3 is TGTGCCACCAGCAGAGCGGGGGCCGGAAACACCATATATTTT.

This clonotype was recorded a few times. The chain joins TRBV5-4 to TRBJ1-2; 9 nucleotides agree with TRBD1. V gave up 5 bases and J gave up 4 bases; unmatched junction bases: 6. The germline CDR1 and CDR2 sequences are SGHNT and YYREEE (reference sequence). The CDR3 has 14 amino acids. The CDR3 coding sequence is TGTGCCAGCAGGCCGACAGGGGGAGGCTATGGCTACACCTTC. Translated, it gives CASRPTGGGYGYTF.

V usage is TRBV12-3 or TRBV12-4 and J usage is TRBJ2-7, with D unclear. The CDR3 length is 12 residues. V shed 7 bases and J shed 7 bases, with 14 bases lying between them. The CDR3 spells CASTDRQVEQYF. DNA of the CDR3: TGTGCCAGCACCGATCGGCAGGTAGAGCAGTACTTC.